This T cell receptor (beta chain) was profiled in a study of blood T cell repertoires in COVID-19 (dated by TCRdb to the early 2020s). Study-wide context: Samples covering the acute and convalescent phases of COVID-19 were provided by collaborators in the United States, Italy and Spain. The samples were drawn from two sources: the first 160 participants of the ongoing ImmuneRACE study, and 950 to 1,500 subjects contributed by 6 global collaborators. Nearly every sample came with metadata listing a de-identified subject ID, COVID-19 status, age in years and sex. Deeply sampled blood TCRbeta repertoires from subjects exposed to, actively infected with, or recovered from COVID-19 were included in the dataset. The material from the prospective study consisted of cDNA or gDNA derived from T cells, B-cell-depleted T cells, or PBMCs. The repertoires were released in a freely available public database intended as a resource for research on the immune response to SARS-CoV-2. HLA class I and class II types, where available, came from metadata supplied by the sample provider rather than from assay-based typing. Paper-wide results and their limitations: The quantity of clinical and demographic metadata differed by source and by participant and was supplied without curation.

TCRbeta CDR3 regions were amplified from genomic DNA by means of the immunoSEQ Assay, a bias-controlled multiplex PCR. Per the source publication's procedure: Within the assay, amplification of reference gene primers was used to estimate how many nucleated cells each sample contained. Sequence reads were collapsed and filtered to measure the absolute abundance of every unique TCRbeta CDR3 rearrangement. For each sample, productive Simpson clonality was calculated as the square root of Simpson's diversity index across productive rearrangements. As stored in TCRdb, this immuneACCESS dataset retains in-frame rearrangements with V and J assigned. A fraction of the clones does not appear; measured against another copy, unresolved V genes explain less than half of the discrepancy, and the remainder lacks a known reason. The D gene and trimming were derived from the DNA, and the V and J assignments and clone size from that table. For this sample there are 60,000 to 80,000 clones; roughly 89% appear just once. Clones ranked in the top ten supply approximately 1.2% of the sample.

Sequences MNHNS (CDR1) and SASEGT (CDR2) are obtained from the germline V gene. Between the V and J ends, shortened by 0 bases and 4 bases respectively, the junction contains 18 bases. From its cysteine to its phenylalanine, the CDR3 spans 17 amino acids. The only DNA kept is the CDR3, 51 bases in frame from the first base. Collaborating institutions collected whole blood in K2EDTA tubes following their own protocols. Collaborator samples were shipped for TCRbeta analysis as frozen whole blood, isolated PBMCs, or DNA extracted from either sample type. On this clone itself: Its cognate antigen has yet to be identified. Per-nucleotide qualities are absent, and no much larger clonotype sits a single base away.

This sequence was found in a woman aged 80 or over with acute or convalescent COVID-19. The source material was peripheral blood. This chain joins TRBV6-1 to TRBJ2-5; the D region possibly corresponds to TRBD1 (6 bases align). The base sequence is TGTGCCAGCAGTGAAGCGGGGGCTAACCTCCCGGGAGAGACCCAGTACTTC. This encodes CASSEAGANLPGETQYF.